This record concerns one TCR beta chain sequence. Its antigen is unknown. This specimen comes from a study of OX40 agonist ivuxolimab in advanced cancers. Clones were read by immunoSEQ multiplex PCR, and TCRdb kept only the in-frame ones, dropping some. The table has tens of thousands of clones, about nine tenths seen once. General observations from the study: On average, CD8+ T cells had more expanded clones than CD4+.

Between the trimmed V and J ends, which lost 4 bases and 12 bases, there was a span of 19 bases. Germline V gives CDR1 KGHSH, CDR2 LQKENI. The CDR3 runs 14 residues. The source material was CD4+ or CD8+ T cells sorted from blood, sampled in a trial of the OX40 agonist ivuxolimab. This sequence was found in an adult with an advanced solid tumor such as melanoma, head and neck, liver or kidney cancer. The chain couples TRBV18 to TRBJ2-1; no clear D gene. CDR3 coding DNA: TGTGCCAGCTCACAAACCTCCGCCCGAAGGCCGCAGTTCTTC. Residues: CASSQTSARRPQFF.